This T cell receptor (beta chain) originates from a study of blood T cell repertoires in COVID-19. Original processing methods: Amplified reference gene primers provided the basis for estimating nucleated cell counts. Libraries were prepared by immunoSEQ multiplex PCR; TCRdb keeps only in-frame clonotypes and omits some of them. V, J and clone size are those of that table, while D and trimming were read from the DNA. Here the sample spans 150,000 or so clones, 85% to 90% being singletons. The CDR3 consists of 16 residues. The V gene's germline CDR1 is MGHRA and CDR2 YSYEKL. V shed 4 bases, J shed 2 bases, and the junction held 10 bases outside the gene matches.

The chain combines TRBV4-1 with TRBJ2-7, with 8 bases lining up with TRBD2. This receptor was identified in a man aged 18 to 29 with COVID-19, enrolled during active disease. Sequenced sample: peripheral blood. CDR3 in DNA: TGCGCCAGCAGCCTTAAGTGGGGACTAGGAGCCTACGAGCAGTACTTC. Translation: CASSLKWGLGAYEQYF.